The 11 T cell receptor beta chains reported below all come from one sample, sequenced in a study of blood T cell repertoires in COVID-19. Using immunoSEQ multiplex PCR, the repertoire was profiled, and TCRdb retains in-frame clones only, with some absent. The sample consists of more than 100,000 clones, about four fifths of them appearing once. Sequenced: peripheral blood. These receptors were collected from a man between 65 and 79 years old with acute or convalescent COVID-19.

The rearrangement uses TRBV7-8 and TRBJ2-3; 7 bases fit TRBD2. This CDR3 has 16 residues. The V and J ends lost 4 bases and 5 bases, in that order; junction bases with no gene match: 12. Germline values: CDR1 SGHVS, CDR2 FQNEAQ. The DNA for the CDR3 is TGTGCCAGCAGCTATGAGCTAGCGGTCCTCGGAGATACGCAGTATTTT. This sequence encodes CASSYELAVLGDTQYF.

The CDR3, as DNA: TGTGCCAGCAGCGCCCAGAGGGGGAGGGAGGGCCTCGAGCAGTACTTC. Amino acids: CASSAQRGREGLEQYF. This chain connects TRBV9 to TRBJ2-7; TRBD2 might be the D (7 bases). CDR1 is SGDLS and CDR2 is YYNGEE in the germline V gene. V lost 3 bases and J 6 bases, leaving 22 bases between the germline ends. CDR3 length: 16 amino acids.

This rearrangement joins TRBV7-2 to TRBJ1-3; no clear D. There are 17 residues in the CDR3. V was pared by 4 bases and J by 0 bases, with 16 bases between. The germline CDR1 and CDR2 sequences are SGHTA and FQGNSA. CDR3 bases: TGTGCCAGCAGCTCTACCTCCCAAGTAAGCTCTGGAAACACCATATATTTT. Its translation: CASSSTSQVSSGNTIYF.

V and J are TRBV18 and TRBJ2-5, with D perhaps matching TRBD2 (6 bases). Germline-derived CDR1 and CDR2 are KGHSH and LQKENI. The CDR3 extends over 14 amino acids. Trimming removed 1 base from V and 7 bases from J, with 13 bases in between. In DNA, the CDR3 is TGTGCCAGCTCACCACAGGGACTTACTATGACCCAGTACTTC. Its protein is CASSPQGLTMTQYF.

This clone was counted only a few times. The J gene is TRBJ1-4, the V gene TRBV5-4; D unresolved. Germline-derived CDR1 and CDR2 are SGHNT and YYREEE (reference sequence). This CDR3 has 14 residues. The V end lost 5 bases, the J end lost 6 bases, and 14 bases lay between the germline ends. CDR3 nucleotides: TGTGCCAGCAGTCCCCCCGGGGAAGATGAAAAACTGTTTTTT. It translates to CASSPPGEDEKLFF.

This clone was counted a few times. The chain carries TRBV29-1 and TRBJ1-4; TRBD1 agrees at 9 bases. The J segment lost 7 bases and the V segment lost 5 bases, leaving 5 bases of the junction unmatched. CDR3 length equals 13 residues. The germline CDR1 and CDR2 sequences are SQVTM and ANQGSEA. In DNA, the CDR3 is TGCAGCGTTATGACAGGGGGTGGTGAAAAACTGTTTTTT. Protein product: CSVMTGGGEKLFF.

This clone was counted only a few times. This sequence joins TRBV10-3 and TRBJ2-3, with D perhaps matching TRBD2 (5 bases). Trimming left V 9 bases short and J 4 bases short, with 11 bases between. Per the germline V gene, CDR1 is ENHRY and CDR2 is SYGVKD. The CDR3 totals 12 residues. CDR3: CAIKSGSDTQYF. For the CDR3, the DNA is TGTGCCATTAAGAGCGGTTCAGATACGCAGTATTTT.

This clone occurred once. The chain uses TRBV6-2 or TRBV6-3 and TRBJ1-4, with D possibly matching TRBD1 (5 bases). Germline CDR1 reads MNHEY; CDR2 reads SVGEGT. Trimming stripped 2 bases from V and 3 bases from J, with 16 bases between. This CDR3 region has 17 residues. For the CDR3, the DNA is TGTGCCAGCAGTTACGGGGCCAGCCGGTGGTCTAATGAAAAACTGTTTTTT. It is translated as CASSYGASRWSNEKLFF.

The chain's CDR3 is CASSLDRGSGNTIYF. The CDR3 DNA sequence: TGCGCCAGCAGCCTCGACCGAGGCTCTGGAAACACCATATATTTT. This rearrangement joins TRBV4-3 to TRBJ1-3; no clear D. The CDR3 covers 15 residues. Germline V CDR1 and CDR2: LGHNA, YSLEER. V dropped 4 bases and J dropped 0 bases, with 10 bases sitting between them.

This sequence joins TRBV2 and TRBJ1-1, with 9 bases aligning to TRBD1. The length of the CDR3 is 14 residues. The germline gives CDR1 SNHLY, CDR2 FYNNEI. V shed 6 bases, J shed 1 base, and the junction held 3 bases outside the gene matches. CDR3 DNA sequence: TGTGCCAGCAGACAGGGGGCAGGGAACACTGAAGCTTTCTTT. Residues: CASRQGAGNTEAFF.

This clone appeared a few times. The CDR3 loop reads CASSVFFRTGGNEQFF. The DNA for the CDR3 is TGTGCCAGCAGCGTATTTTTCCGGACAGGGGGCAATGAGCAGTTCTTC. The chain employs TRBV9 and TRBJ2-1, with TRBD1 matching 10 bases. Germline lookup yields CDR1 SGDLS and CDR2 YYNGEE. J gave up 6 bases and V 1 base, and 7 bases lay outside the gene matches. CDR3 size: 16 residues.